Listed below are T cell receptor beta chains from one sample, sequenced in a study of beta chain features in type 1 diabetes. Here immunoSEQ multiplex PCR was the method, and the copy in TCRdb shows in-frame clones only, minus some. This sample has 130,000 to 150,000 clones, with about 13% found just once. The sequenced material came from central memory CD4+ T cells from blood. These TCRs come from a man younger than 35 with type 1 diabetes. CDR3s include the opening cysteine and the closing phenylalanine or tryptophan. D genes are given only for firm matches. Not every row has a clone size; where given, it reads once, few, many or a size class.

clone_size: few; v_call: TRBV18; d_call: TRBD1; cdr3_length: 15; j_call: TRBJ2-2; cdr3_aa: CASSRDSSWTGELFF; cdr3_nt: TGTGCCAGCTCACGGGACAGCTCTTGGACCGGGGAGCTGTTTTTT
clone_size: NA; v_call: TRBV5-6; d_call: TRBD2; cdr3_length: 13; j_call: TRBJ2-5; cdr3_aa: CASSPGLAETQYF; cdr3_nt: TGTGCCAGCAGCCCGGGACTAGCTGAGACCCAGTACTTC
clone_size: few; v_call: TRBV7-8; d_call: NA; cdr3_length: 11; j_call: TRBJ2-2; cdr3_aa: CASSLIRELFF; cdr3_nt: TGTGCCAGCAGCTTAATAAGGGAGCTGTTTTTT
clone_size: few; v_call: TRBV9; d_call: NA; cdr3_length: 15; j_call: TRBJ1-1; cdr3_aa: CASSAPDGTNTEAFF; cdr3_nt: TGTGCCAGCAGCGCCCCGGACGGTACAAACACTGAAGCTTTCTTT
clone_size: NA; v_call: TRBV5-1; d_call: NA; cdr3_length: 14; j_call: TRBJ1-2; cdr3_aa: CARRFEGLLYGYTF; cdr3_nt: TGCGCCAGACGCTTCGAGGGTCTGCTCTATGGCTACACCTTC
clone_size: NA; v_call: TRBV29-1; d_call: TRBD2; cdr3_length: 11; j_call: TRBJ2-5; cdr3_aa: CSATSGETQYF; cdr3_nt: TGCAGCGCAACTAGCGGTGAGACCCAGTACTTC
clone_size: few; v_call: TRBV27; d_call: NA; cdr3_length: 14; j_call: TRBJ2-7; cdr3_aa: CASSSRAGGYEQYF; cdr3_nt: TGTGCCAGCAGTTCTCGGGCAGGGGGGTACGAGCAGTACTTC
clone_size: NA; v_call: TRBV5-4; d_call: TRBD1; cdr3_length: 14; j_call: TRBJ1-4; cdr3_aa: CASSVGQGSEKLFF; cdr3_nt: TGTGCCAGCAGCGTTGGACAGGGGTCTGAAAAACTGTTTTTT
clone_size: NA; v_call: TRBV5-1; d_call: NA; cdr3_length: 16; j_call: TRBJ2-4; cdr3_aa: CASSLSDPRTGDIQYF; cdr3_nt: TGCGCCAGCAGCTTGTCGGACCCCCGGACGGGGGACATTCAGTACTTC
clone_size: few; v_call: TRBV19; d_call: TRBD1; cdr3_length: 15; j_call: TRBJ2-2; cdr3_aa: CASSIETGDTGELFF; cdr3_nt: TGTGCCAGTAGTATAGAGACAGGGGACACCGGGGAGCTGTTTTTT
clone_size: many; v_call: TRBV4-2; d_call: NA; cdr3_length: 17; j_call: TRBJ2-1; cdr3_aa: CASSQDLGGSSYNEQFF; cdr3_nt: TGTGCCAGCAGCCAAGATCTTGGCGGAAGCTCCTACAATGAGCAGTTCTTC
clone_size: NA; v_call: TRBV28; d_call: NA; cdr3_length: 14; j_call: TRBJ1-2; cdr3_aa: CASSSADRNYGYTF; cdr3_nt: TGTGCCAGCAGTTCCGCCGACCGAAACTATGGCTACACCTTC
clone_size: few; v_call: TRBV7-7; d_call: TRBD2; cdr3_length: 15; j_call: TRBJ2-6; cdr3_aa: CASSEGGAGANVLTF; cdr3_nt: TGTGCCAGCAGCGAGGGAGGGGCCGGGGCCAACGTCCTGACTTTC
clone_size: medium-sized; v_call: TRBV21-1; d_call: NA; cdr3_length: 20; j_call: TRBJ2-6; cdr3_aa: CASSRLPNRWWGSGANVLTF; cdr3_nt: NA
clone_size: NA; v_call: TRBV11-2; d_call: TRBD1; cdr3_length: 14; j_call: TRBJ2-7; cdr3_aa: CASSLARGLNEQYF; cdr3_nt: TGTGCCAGCAGCTTAGCCAGGGGGCTGAACGAGCAGTACTTC
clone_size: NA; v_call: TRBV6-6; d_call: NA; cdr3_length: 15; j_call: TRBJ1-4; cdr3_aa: CASSSPGTSNEKLFF; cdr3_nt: TGTGCCAGCAGTTCGCCCGGGACCAGCAATGAAAAACTGTTTTTT
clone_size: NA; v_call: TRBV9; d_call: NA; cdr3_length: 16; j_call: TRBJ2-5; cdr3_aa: CASSVDPQGGGETQYF; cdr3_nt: TGTGCCAGCAGCGTAGATCCACAGGGAGGAGGGGAGACCCAGTACTTC
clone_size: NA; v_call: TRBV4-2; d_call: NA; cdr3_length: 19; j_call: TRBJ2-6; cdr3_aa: CASSGRRKGYKSRANVLTF; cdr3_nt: TGTGCCAGCAGCGGGAGGCGCAAAGGTTACAAAAGTCGGGCCAACGTCCTGACTTTC
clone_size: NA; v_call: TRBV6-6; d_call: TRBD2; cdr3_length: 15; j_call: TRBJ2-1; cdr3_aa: CASSVGTSANNEQFF; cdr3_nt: TGTGCCAGCAGCGTCGGTACTAGCGCTAACAATGAGCAGTTCTTC
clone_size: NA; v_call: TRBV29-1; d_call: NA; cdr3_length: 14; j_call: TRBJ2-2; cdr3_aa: CSVLTGVYTGELFF; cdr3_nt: TGCAGCGTTCTAACGGGGGTTTACACCGGGGAGCTGTTTTTT
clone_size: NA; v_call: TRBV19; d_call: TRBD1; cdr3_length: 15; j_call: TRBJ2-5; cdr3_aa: CASSHIDRDQETQYF; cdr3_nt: TGTGCCAGTAGCCACATCGACAGGGATCAAGAGACCCAGTACTTC
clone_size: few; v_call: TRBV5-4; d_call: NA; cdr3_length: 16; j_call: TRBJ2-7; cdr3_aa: CASSLQGTYTAYEQYF; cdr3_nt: TGTGCCAGCAGCCTACAGGGTACTTACACTGCCTACGAGCAGTACTTC
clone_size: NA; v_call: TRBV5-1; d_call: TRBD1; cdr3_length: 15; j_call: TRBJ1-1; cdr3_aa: CASSVPTGVNTEAFF; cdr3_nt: TGCGCCAGCAGCGTCCCTACAGGGGTGAACACTGAAGCTTTCTTT
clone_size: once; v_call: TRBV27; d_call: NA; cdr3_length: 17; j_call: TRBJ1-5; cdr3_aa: CASSFKGQGGTNQPQHF; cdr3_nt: TGTGCCAGCAGTTTTAAGGGACAAGGCGGAACAAATCAGCCCCAGCATTTT
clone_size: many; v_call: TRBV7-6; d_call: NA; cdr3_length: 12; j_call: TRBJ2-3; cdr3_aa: CASSRDTDTQYF; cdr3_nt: TGTGCCAGCAGCCGGGACACAGATACGCAGTATTTT
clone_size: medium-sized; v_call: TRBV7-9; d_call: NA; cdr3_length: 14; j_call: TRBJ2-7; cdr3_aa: CASSHVKGGHEQYF; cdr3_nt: TGTGCCAGCAGTCACGTTAAGGGAGGCCACGAGCAGTACTTC
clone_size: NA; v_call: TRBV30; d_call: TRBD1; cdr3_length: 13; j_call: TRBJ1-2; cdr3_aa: CAWSPTGGYGYTF; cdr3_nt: TGTGCCTGGAGCCCGACAGGGGGCTATGGCTACACCTTC
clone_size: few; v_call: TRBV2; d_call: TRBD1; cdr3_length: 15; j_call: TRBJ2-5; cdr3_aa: CASSVDRGLWETQYF; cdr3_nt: TGTGCCAGCAGTGTTGACAGGGGGCTTTGGGAGACCCAGTACTTC
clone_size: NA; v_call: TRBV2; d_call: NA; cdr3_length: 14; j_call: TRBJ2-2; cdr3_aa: CASGGPSGTGELFF; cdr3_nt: TGTGCCAGCGGGGGGCCGTCGGGCACCGGGGAGCTGTTTTTT
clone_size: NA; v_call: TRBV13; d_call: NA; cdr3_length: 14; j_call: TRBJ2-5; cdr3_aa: CASSSGRWQETQYF; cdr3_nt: TGTGCCAGCAGCTCAGGACGGTGGCAAGAGACCCAGTACTTC
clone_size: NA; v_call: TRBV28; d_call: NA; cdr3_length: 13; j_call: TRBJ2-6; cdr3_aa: CASQEPGANVLTF; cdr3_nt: TGTGCCAGTCAGGAGCCAGGGGCCAACGTCCTGACTTTC
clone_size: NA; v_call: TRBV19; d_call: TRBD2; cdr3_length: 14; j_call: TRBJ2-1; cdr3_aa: CASSMGLVVNEQFF; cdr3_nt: TGTGCCAGTAGTATGGGACTAGTGGTAAATGAGCAGTTCTTC
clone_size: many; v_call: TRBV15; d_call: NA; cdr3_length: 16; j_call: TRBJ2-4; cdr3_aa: CATTGQLSLAKNIQYF; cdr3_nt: TGTGCCACCACTGGACAGCTCAGCCTAGCCAAAAACATTCAGTACTTC
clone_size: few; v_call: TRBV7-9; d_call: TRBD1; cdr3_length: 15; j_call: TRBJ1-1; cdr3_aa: CASSLIQGPNTEAFF; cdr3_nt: TGTGCCAGCAGCTTGATACAGGGGCCGAACACTGAAGCTTTCTTT
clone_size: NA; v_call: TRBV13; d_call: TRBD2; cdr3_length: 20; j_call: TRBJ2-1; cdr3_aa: CASSPQGLAGGFEIYNEQFF; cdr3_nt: TGTGCCAGCAGCCCGCAGGGACTAGCGGGGGGGTTCGAGATCTACAATGAGCAGTTCTTC
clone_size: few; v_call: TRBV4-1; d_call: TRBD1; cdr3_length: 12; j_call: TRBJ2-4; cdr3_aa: CASSQGDSFQYF; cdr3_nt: TGCGCCAGCAGCCAAGGGGACAGCTTTCAGTACTTC
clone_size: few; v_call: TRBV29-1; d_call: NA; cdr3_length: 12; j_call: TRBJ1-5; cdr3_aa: CSVETADQPQHF; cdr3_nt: TGCAGCGTTGAAACAGCGGATCAGCCCCAGCATTTT
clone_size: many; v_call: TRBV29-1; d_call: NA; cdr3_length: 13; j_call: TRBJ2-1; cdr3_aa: CSVVQGAYNEQFF; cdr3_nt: TGCAGCGTTGTTCAGGGTGCCTACAATGAGCAGTTCTTC
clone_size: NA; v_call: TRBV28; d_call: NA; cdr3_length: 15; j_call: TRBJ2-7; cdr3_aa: CASSSATGTGYEQYF; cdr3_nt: TGTGCCAGCAGTTCCGCGACAGGTACAGGGTACGAGCAGTACTTC
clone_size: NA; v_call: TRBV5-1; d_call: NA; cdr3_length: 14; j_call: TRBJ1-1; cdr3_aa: CASSLDRGNTEAFF; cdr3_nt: TGCGCCAGCAGCTTGGACCGGGGGAACACTGAAGCTTTCTTT
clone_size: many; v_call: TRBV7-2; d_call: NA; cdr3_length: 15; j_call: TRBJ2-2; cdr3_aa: CASSFLSRGDGELFF; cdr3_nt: TGTGCCAGCAGCTTCCTCTCCCGGGGAGACGGGGAGCTGTTTTTT
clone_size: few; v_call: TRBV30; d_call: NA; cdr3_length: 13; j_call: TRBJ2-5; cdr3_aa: CAWRHGAGETQYF; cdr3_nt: TGTGCCTGGAGGCACGGGGCTGGAGAGACCCAGTACTTC
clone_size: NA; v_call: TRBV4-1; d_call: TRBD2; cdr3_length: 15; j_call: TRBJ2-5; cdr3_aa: CASSQPGTSTETQYF; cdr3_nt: TGCGCCAGCAGCCAACCCGGGACTAGCACAGAGACCCAGTACTTC
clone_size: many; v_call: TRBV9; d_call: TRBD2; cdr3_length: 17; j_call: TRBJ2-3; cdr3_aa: CASSPNIAGPSTDTQYF; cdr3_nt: TGTGCCAGCAGCCCAAATATAGCGGGGCCTAGCACAGATACGCAGTATTTT
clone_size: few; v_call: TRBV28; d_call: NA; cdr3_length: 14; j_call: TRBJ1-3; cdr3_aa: CASSLGVSGNTIYF; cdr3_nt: TGTGCCAGCAGTTTAGGGGTCTCTGGAAACACCATATATTTT
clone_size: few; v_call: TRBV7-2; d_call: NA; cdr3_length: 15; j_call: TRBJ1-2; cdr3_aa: CAVSEGLAANYGYTF; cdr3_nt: TGTGCCGTTTCGGAAGGCCTAGCCGCTAACTATGGCTACACCTTC
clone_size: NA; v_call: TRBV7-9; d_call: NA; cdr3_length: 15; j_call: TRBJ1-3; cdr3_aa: CASSTGQVSGNTIYF; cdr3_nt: TGTGCCAGCAGCACCGGACAAGTGTCTGGAAACACCATATATTTT
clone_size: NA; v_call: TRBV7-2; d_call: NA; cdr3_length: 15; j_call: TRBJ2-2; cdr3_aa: CASSLGVGNTGELFF; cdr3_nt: TGTGCCAGCAGCTTAGGAGTAGGGAACACCGGGGAGCTGTTTTTT
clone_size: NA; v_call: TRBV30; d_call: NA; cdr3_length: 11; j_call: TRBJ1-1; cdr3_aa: CAWSAQLEAFF; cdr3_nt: TGTGCCTGGAGTGCACAGCTGGAAGCTTTCTTT
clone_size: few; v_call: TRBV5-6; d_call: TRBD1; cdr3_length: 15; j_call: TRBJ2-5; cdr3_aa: CASSLVGDRQETQYF; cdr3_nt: TGTGCCAGCAGCTTGGTGGGGGACAGGCAAGAGACCCAGTACTTC
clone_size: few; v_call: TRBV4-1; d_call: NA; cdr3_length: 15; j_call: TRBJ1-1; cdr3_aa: CASSQEGRGSTEAFF; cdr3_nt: TGCGCCAGCAGCCAAGAGGGCAGGGGTAGCACTGAAGCTTTCTTT
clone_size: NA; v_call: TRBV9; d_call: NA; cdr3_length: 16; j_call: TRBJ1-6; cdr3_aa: CASSVEGVSYNSPLHF; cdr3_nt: TGTGCCAGCAGCGTAGAAGGGGTCTCCTATAATTCACCCCTCCACTTT
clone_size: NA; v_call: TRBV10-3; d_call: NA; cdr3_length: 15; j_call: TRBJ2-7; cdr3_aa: CAISGGDKGSYEQYF; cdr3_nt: TGTGCCATCAGTGGAGGGGACAAAGGCTCCTACGAGCAGTACTTC
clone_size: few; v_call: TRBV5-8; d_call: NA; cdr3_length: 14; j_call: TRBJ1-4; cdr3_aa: CASSLVQGDEKLFF; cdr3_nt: TGTGCCAGCAGCTTGGTCCAGGGTGATGAAAAACTGTTTTTT
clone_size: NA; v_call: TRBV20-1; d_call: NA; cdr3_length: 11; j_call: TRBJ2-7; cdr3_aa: CSAQKLYEQYF; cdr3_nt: TGCAGTGCCCAAAAACTGTACGAGCAGTACTTC
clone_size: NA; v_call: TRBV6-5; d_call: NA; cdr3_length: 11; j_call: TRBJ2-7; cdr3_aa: CASSYKAEQYF; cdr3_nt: TGTGCCAGCAGTTACAAAGCGGAGCAGTACTTC
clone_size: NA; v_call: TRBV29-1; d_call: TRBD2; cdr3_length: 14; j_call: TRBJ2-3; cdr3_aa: CSAEGSGRADTQYF; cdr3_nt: TGCAGCGCCGAGGGCTCGGGGAGGGCAGATACGCAGTATTTT